The T cell receptor (beta chain) under discussion was sequenced for a study of T cells in Graves' hyperthyroidism and ophthalmopathy. Trimming cost V 2 bases and J 4 bases; bases outside gene matches: 7. Germline V gene data show CDR1 as SEHNR and CDR2 as FQNEAQ (reference sequence). There are 16 residues in the CDR3. Researchers defined stable Graves' hyperthyroidism as no ophthalmopathy progression within 18 months. Hyperthyroidism patients were newly diagnosed, had disease duration under 2 months, and were aged 18 to 65 years. Authors of the study amplified TCR beta CDR3 regions from RNA transcripts. With the HTBI primer set, the TCR CDR3 went through a first round of RT-PCR. Via MiXCR, TCRdb re-called the multiplex PCR reads, giving one row per CDR3 protein. The sample consists of 560,000 or so distinct CDR3 sequences, more than 45% of them appearing once. This clonotype occurred a few times.

The sample was peripheral blood or thyroid tissue (not recorded which). V is TRBV7-9 and J is TRBJ2-5; 10 bases agree with TRBD2. This clonotype was sampled from a woman aged 18-29 years with Graves' hyperthyroidism. The DNA of the CDR3 is TGTGCCAGCAGCTTAATGAGCGGGAGGGGAGGAGAGACCCAGTACTTC. Protein sequence: CASSLMSGRGGETQYF.